The clone carrying this T cell receptor (beta chain) was counted between two and nine times. Its antigen remains unidentified. This specimen comes from a study of T cells after yellow fever vaccination. Study at large: When fractions had low cell numbers, they were prepared with SMART-Seq v4 Ultra Low Input. The study, taken as a whole, reports: It was a small share of clonotypes that appeared in both CD4 and CD8 compartments. Once the booster was given, most primary-vaccination clones reappeared, at around 96% for CD4 and more than 85% for CD8.

Germline V gene data show CDR1 as LNHDA and CDR2 as SQIVND (reference sequence). Unmatched junction bases numbered 10, after V lost 4 bases and J lost 3 bases. This CDR3 is 16 amino acids long. TCRdb passed the 5' RACE reads through MiXCR, listing each CDR3 protein once. In the table there are approximately 330,000 distinct CDR3 sequences, over 4% of which are singletons. The chain couples TRBV19 to TRBJ1-2; 8 bases map to TRBD1. The sample here was PBMCs, taken 5 days after the yellow fever booster vaccination. The receptor comes from a man in his late teens or twenties who received the YFV17D yellow fever vaccine. The CDR3 sequence is CASSRTRAGGDYGYTF. In DNA, the CDR3 is TGTGCCAGTAGTAGAACCCGGGCAGGGGGCGACTATGGCTACACCTTC.